This T cell receptor beta chain is drawn from a study of blood T cell repertoires in COVID-19. For the study at large: Whether acute or convalescent, the COVID-19 samples came from the United States, Italy and Spain. From T cells, B-cell-depleted T cells, or PBMCs came the material, which was cDNA or gDNA.

The recovered donors of Cohort 3 showed two negative PCRs, clearance, or symptom resolution. The CDR3 sequence is 15 residues long. J was trimmed by 7 bases and V by 2 bases; bases with no gene match: 7. Germline CDR1 SGDLS, CDR2 YYNGEE. Original processing notes: Amplification with reference gene primers provided the estimates of nucleated cell counts. The method was immunoSEQ multiplex PCR; TCRdb's version includes in-frame clones alone and lacks a portion of them. The V and J calls and the clone size are those of that table, but D and trimming were determined from the DNA. Of a few hundred thousand clones listed, around 85% were seen once; the top ten hold roughly a sixth.

The chain couples TRBV9 to TRBJ1-5, with 9 bases identical to TRBD1. The clonotype originates from a man aged 35-49 years who had recovered from COVID-19. Specimen: PBMCs or T cells enriched from blood (not recorded which). In nucleotides, the CDR3 is TGTGCCAGCAGCGTGGGACAGGGCGTGCGGCAGCCCCAGCATTTT. It translates to CASSVGQGVRQPQHF.